Shown below are 23 T cell receptor beta chains from a single sample sequenced in a study of CD8+ T cells in alopecia areata. RNA was isolated and reverse transcribed to cDNA, the sequencing template. Clones were read by immunoSEQ multiplex PCR, and TCRdb kept only the in-frame ones, dropping some. The sample has roughly 150,000 clones, more than 45% seen once. This specimen was CD8+ T cells sorted from blood, taken at week 0. These receptors all stem from a human donor with alopecia areata.

This clone is a singleton in its sample. The chain has TRBV5-1 and TRBJ2-3; no firm D call. Germline assignment: CDR1 SGHRS and CDR2 YFSETQ. The V end lost 0 bases, the J end lost 6 bases, and 11 bases lay between the germline ends. The CDR3 loop spans 14 amino acids. CDR3 in amino acids: CASSLGPTTDTQYF. The DNA for the CDR3 is TGCGCCAGCAGCTTGGGGCCTACTACTGATACGCAGTATTTT.

The chain employs TRBV10-3 and TRBJ2-7; D may be TRBD1 (6 bases). This CDR3 has 13 residues. The V gene's germline CDR1 is ENHRY and CDR2 SYGVKD. V was pared by 0 bases and J by 3 bases, with 6 bases between. CDR3 sequence (DNA): TGTGCCATCAGTGAGTCAGGGGGCTACGAGCAGTACTTC. It encodes CAISESGGYEQYF.

This clone has just a few counts. The rearrangement links TRBV2 to TRBJ2-7; D unclear. CDR1 SNHLY and CDR2 FYNNEI come from the germline V gene. V lost 1 base and J lost 4, with 8 bases in between. There are 13 residues in the CDR3. CDR3 region: CASSEGVLYEQYF. The CDR3 nucleotides are TGTGCCAGCAGTGAAGGGGTTTTGTACGAGCAGTACTTC.

This rearrangement joins TRBV10-3 to TRBJ2-3, with D possibly TRBD1 on 5 matching bases. With 2 bases removed from V and 5 bases from J, the gap between germline ends came to 8 bases. Germline V gene sequence: CDR1 ENHRY, CDR2 SYGVKD. This CDR3 region has 13 residues. The CDR3 nucleotides read TGTGCCATCAGTGAGAATCAGGGAGATACGCAGTATTTT. It codes for CAISENQGDTQYF.

This clone was seen only a few times. In DNA form, the CDR3 reads TGTGCCAGCGTCCCGAAACCCGGGGAGCTGTTTTTT. Translating it yields CASVPKPGELFF. The gene calls are TRBV2 and TRBJ2-2; D unclear. The ends were cut back, 8 bases at V and 6 bases at J, with 10 bases in the middle. Germline V gene sequence: CDR1 SNHLY, CDR2 FYNNEI. CDR3 length: 12 residues. The variable domain in full, completed from reference TRBV2 and TRBJ2-2, reads EPEVTQTPSHQVTQMGQEVILRCVPISNHLYFYWYRQILGQKVEFLVSFYNNEISEKSEIFDDQFSVERPDGSNFTLKIRSTKLEDSAMYFCASVPKPGELFFGEGSRLTVL.

The V call is TRBV7-3, the J call TRBJ1-1; tentative D call: TRBD1 (5 bases). This CDR3 has 13 residues. With 4 bases removed from V and 5 bases from J, the gap between germline ends came to 11 bases. Per germline, CDR1 SGHTA and CDR2 FQGTGA. CDR3 nucleotides: TGTGCCAGCAGCTCGACAGCTAGAACTGAAGCTTTCTTT. Translation gives CASSSTARTEAFF.

The J gene is TRBJ1-4, the V gene TRBV29-1; no firm D call. V lost 6 bases to trimming and J lost 0 bases, with 11 bases between them. There are 14 residues in the CDR3. Germline V gene data show CDR1 as SQVTM and CDR2 as ANQGSEA. CDR3 bases: TGCAGCGTCGATGATTGGGCAACTAATGAAAAACTGTTTTTT. Amino acid sequence: CSVDDWATNEKLFF.

This clone was observed a handful of times. V and J are TRBV29-1 and TRBJ2-2; D uncertain. V was shortened by 6 bases and J by 0 bases, with 8 bases between the two germline ends. The CDR3 has 13 residues. Germline CDR1 is SQVTM and CDR2 is ANQGSEA. The CDR3 loop is CSVVRANTGELFF. CDR3 coding DNA: TGCAGCGTAGTACGGGCGAACACCGGGGAGCTGTTTTTT.

V is TRBV9 and J is TRBJ2-2; no clear D gene. The CDR3 runs to 13 residues. Trimming left V 4 bases short and J 5 bases short, with 9 bases between. Germline-derived CDR1 and CDR2 are SGDLS and YYNGEE. The CDR3 region is CASSLVGTGELFF. For the CDR3, the DNA is TGTGCCAGCAGCTTAGTGGGGACCGGGGAGCTGTTTTTT.

DNA for the CDR3: TGTGCCAGCAGCTTGCGGGACAGGGGCAATCAGCCCCAGCATTTT. Protein: CASSLRDRGNQPQHF. This chain connects TRBV5-6 to TRBJ1-5; 9 bases match TRBD1. Germline values: CDR1 SGHDT, CDR2 YYEEEE. There are 15 residues in the CDR3. J lost 2 bases, V lost 1 base, and 1 base had no gene match.

The rearrangement joins TRBV5-1 to TRBJ2-7; the match to TRBD1 covers 9 bases. The CDR3 totals 14 residues. CDR1 SGHRS and CDR2 YFSETQ come from the germline V gene. V lost 6 bases, J lost 5 bases, and 9 bases stayed unmatched. The CDR3: CASTGGTGFHEQYF. DNA for the CDR3: TGCGCCAGCACCGGCGGGACAGGGTTCCACGAGCAGTACTTC.

This clone was seen many times. This sequence joins TRBV9 and TRBJ2-3; tentative D call: TRBD1 (5 bases). Germline V gene data show CDR1 as SGDLS and CDR2 as YYNGEE. This CDR3 region has 15 residues. V gave up 0 bases and J gave up 4 bases, with 12 bases separating them. The CDR3 bases are TGTGCCAGCAGCGTAGAAGGGGTTCTTGCAGATACGCAGTATTTT. Translation: CASSVEGVLADTQYF.

This CDR3 reads CSALQGRTEAFF. CDR3 DNA: TGCAGCGCGCTACAGGGGAGGACTGAAGCTTTCTTT. The gene calls are TRBV29-1 and TRBJ1-1; 7 nucleotides line up with TRBD1. The junction had 7 bases not matched to a gene; V was cut back by 7 bases and J by 5 bases. Germline V gene lookup returns CDR1 SQVTM and CDR2 ANQGSEA. The length of the CDR3 is 12 residues.

The chain employs TRBV11-2 and TRBJ2-1; D unclear. The CDR3 extends over 13 amino acids. CDR1 and CDR2 from the germline V gene are SGHAT and FQNNGV. Trimming left V 2 bases short and J 2 bases short, with 4 bases between. CDR3 sequence: CASSLTAYNEQFF. The CDR3 DNA follows: TGTGCCAGCAGCTTAACTGCCTACAATGAGCAGTTCTTC.

The chain has TRBV27 and TRBJ2-1; TRBD2 might be the D (6 bases). Germline loops: CDR1 MNHEY, CDR2 SMNVEV (reference sequence). This CDR3 contains 13 residues. The V end was cut by 5 bases, the J end by 4 bases, with 9 bases between. Here the CDR3 reads CASSVAGYNEQFF. DNA for the CDR3: TGTGCCAGCAGTGTCGCGGGGTACAATGAGCAGTTCTTC.

This clone appeared a few times. The junction differs from germline at one of its ends, possibly a read error. Other DNA sequences of this sample code for an identical CDR3. The V gene is TRBV7-8, the J gene TRBJ1-2; D might be TRBD1 (5 bases). The CDR3 consists of 14 residues. Per the germline V gene, CDR1 is SGHVS and CDR2 is FQNEAQ. CDR3 sequence reads: CASSQTAGRHGYTF. CDR3 in DNA: TGCGCCAGCAGCCAAACGGCAGGGAGGCATGGCTACACCTTC.

This clone was counted between two and nine times. The chain recombines TRBV7-9 with TRBJ2-3, with D hard to call. V was pared by 4 bases and J by 1 base, with 12 bases between. From germline, CDR1 is SEHNR and CDR2 FQNEAQ (reference sequence). The CDR3 length is 15 residues. CDR3 in amino acids: CASSSTAIRTDTQYF. The DNA for the CDR3 is TGTGCCAGCAGCTCCACCGCGATCCGCACAGATACGCAGTATTTT.

The sample holds a few counts of this clone. The chain carries TRBV7-9 and TRBJ2-7; D is ambiguous. Deletions cut 2 bases from V and 2 bases from J, with 10 bases between. CDR3 length: 14 residues. In germline, CDR1 is SEHNR, CDR2 FQNEAQ (reference sequence). CDR3 nucleotides: TGTGCCAGCAGCTTACTCGGAAGGGCCTACGAGCAGTACTTC. Its translation: CASSLLGRAYEQYF.

This clone was picked up one time. The chain uses TRBV30 and TRBJ2-5; no firm D call. Near its end, the DNA agrees better with TRBJ2-7, so the J call may be wrong. In germline, CDR1 is GTSNPN, CDR2 SVGIG (reference sequence). The CDR3 loop spans 10 amino acids. The CDR3 DNA follows: TGTGCCTGGGGGGACTACGAGCAGTACTTC. The encoded protein is CAWGDYEQYF.

Here the CDR3 DNA reads TGCAGCTTTACAGGGGAGAACACTGAAGCTTTCTTT. Its translation is CSFTGENTEAFF. This chain uses TRBV29-1 with TRBJ1-1; TRBD1 agrees at 7 bases. This CDR3 comprises 12 residues. CDR1 and CDR2 (germline): SQVTM, ANQGSEA. V lost 8 bases and J lost 1; bases outside the gene matches: 4.

The CDR3 DNA reads TGTGCCTGGAATTCGGGACAGAAGAATGGCTACACCTTC. Translated: CAWNSGQKNGYTF. The chain combines TRBV30 with TRBJ1-2; 7 positions match TRBD1. The CDR3 runs 13 residues. Unmatched junction bases numbered 8, after V lost 4 bases and J lost 6 bases. From germline, CDR1 is GTSNPN and CDR2 SVGIG (reference sequence). Based on the CDR3 plus reference TRBV30 and TRBJ1-2, the full variable domain is SQTIHQWPATLVQPVGSPLSLECTVEGTSNPNLYWYRQAAGRGLQLLFYSVGIGQISSEVPQNLSASRPQDRQFILSSKKLLLSDSGFYLCAWNSGQKNGYTFGSGTRLTVV.

This clone was seen only a few times. The rearrangement links TRBV7-9 to TRBJ1-4; the D gene is possibly TRBD1 (5 bases). This CDR3 contains 12 residues. Germline V gene sequence: CDR1 SEHNR, CDR2 FQNEAQ (reference sequence). V was shortened by 11 bases and J by 6 bases, with 13 bases between the two germline ends. The CDR3 DNA reads TGTGCCTACCGCGGGGGAGATGAAAAACTGTTTTTT. This gives the protein CAYRGGDEKLFF.

This sequence joins TRBV30 and TRBJ1-1, with 8 bases fitting TRBD1. Trimming took 2 bases from V and 4 from J; bases not matched to a gene: 6. Germline V gives CDR1 GTSNPN, CDR2 SVGIG (reference sequence). This CDR3 contains 14 residues. CDR3 amino acids: CAWSLTGAATEAFF. CDR3 DNA: TGTGCCTGGAGTTTGACAGGGGCCGCCACTGAAGCTTTCTTT.